The T cell receptor (beta chain) described here comes from a study of blood T cell repertoires in COVID-19. Study overall: Donors in the United States, Italy and Spain gave samples during acute or convalescent COVID-19. Nucleic acid was either cDNA or gDNA, and it came from T cells, B-cell-depleted T cells, or PBMCs.

During active infection, Seattle patients enrolled and were then monitored through disease. The data were produced by immunoSEQ multiplex PCR, yet TCRdb's version contains in-frame clones alone and is incomplete. The top ten clones hold roughly 5% of a sample with about 120,000 clones, roughly 85% of them seen once. This CDR3 comprises 18 residues. The V gene lost 0 bases and the J gene lost 0 bases, with 14 bases spanning the gap. Per germline, CDR1 MGHRA and CDR2 YSYEKL. This TCR was sampled from a woman in her sixties or seventies with COVID-19, enrolled during active disease. The chain is built from TRBV4-1 and TRBJ1-4; D gene ambiguous. The sample comprised peripheral blood. The CDR3 here is CASSQDLRVSATNEKLFF. The CDR3 nucleotides are TGCGCCAGCAGCCAAGATCTCCGGGTTAGTGCAACTAATGAAAAACTGTTTTTT.